These T cell receptor beta chains were read from a single sample in a study of CD8+ T cells in alopecia areata. Here immunoSEQ multiplex PCR was the method, and the copy in TCRdb shows in-frame clones only, minus some. Seen here are tens of thousands of clones, about 71% observed once, and the top ten hold roughly 17%. The input for sequencing was CD8+ T cells sorted from blood, taken at roughly week 45, from a patient treated with tofacitinib. Every receptor here comes from a human donor with alopecia areata. Each CDR3 is given with its conserved first and last residue. A D gene is named only where the DNA matches it firmly. Only some rows state a clone size, as once, few, many or a class for expanded clones.

TRBD1 | . | TRBJ2-7 | TRBV2 | CASQESTGTYEQYF | TGTGCCAGCCAAGAATCGACAGGGACCTACGAGCAGTACTTC
TRBD1 | . | TRBJ1-1 | TRBV7-2 | CASSLEFWDRSLNTEAFF | TGTGCCAGCAGCTTAGAATTTTGGGACAGATCTTTGAACACTGAAGCTTTCTTT
. | . | TRBJ1-1 | TRBV29-1 | CSVWDTRTEAFF | TGCAGCGTTTGGGACACCAGGACTGAAGCTTTCTTT
. | . | TRBJ2-1 | TRBV25-1 | CASNKRNNEQFF | TGTGCCAGCAACAAGCGGAATAATGAGCAGTTCTTC
TRBD2 | few | TRBJ2-1 | TRBV9 | CASSVVSSGGLFF | TGTGCCAGCAGCGTAGTGTCTAGCGGGGGCTTGTTCTTC
. | . | TRBJ2-1 | TRBV9 | CASSVVPKPDAYNEQFF | TGTGCCAGCAGCGTAGTGCCCAAGCCAGACGCCTACAATGAGCAGTTCTTC
. | . | TRBJ2-7 | TRBV30 | CAWSVTGEQYF | TGTGCCTGGAGTGTAACGGGCGAGCAGTACTTC
TRBD1 | . | TRBJ2-5 | TRBV7-8 | CASRKGTENQETQYF | TGTGCCAGCAGAAAGGGGACAGAAAACCAAGAGACCCAGTACTTC
. | . | TRBJ1-4 | TRBV5-1 | CASSLGAGDEKLFF | TGCGCCAGCAGCTTAGGGGCAGGGGATGAAAAACTGTTTTTT
. | . | TRBJ2-7 | TRBV9 | CASSVGSGISYEQYF | TGTGCCAGCAGCGTTGGCTCAGGAATTTCCTACGAGCAGTACTTC
. | . | TRBJ2-7 | TRBV5-6 | CASSLSQTAYEQYF | TGTGCCAGCAGCTTGTCCCAAACAGCCTACGAGCAGTACTTC
. | . | TRBJ2-7 | TRBV27 | CASSFGRTYEQYF | TGTGCCAGCAGTTTTGGGCGTACCTACGAGCAGTACTTC
. | . | TRBJ1-2 | TRBV7-8 | CASSSFDRQLYGYTF | TGTGCCAGCAGCTCCTTTGACAGGCAACTCTATGGCTACACCTTC
. | . | TRBJ2-1 | TRBV30 | CAWSVLFPEQFF | TGTGCCTGGAGTGTACTCTTCCCCGAGCAGTTCTTC
. | . | TRBJ1-1 | TRBV13 | CASSSKSMNTEAFF | TGTGCCAGCAGCTCCAAAAGCATGAACACTGAAGCTTTCTTT
TRBD1 | . | TRBJ2-7 | TRBV7-6 | CASSEGTGGQYF | TGTGCCAGCAGCGAAGGGACAGGGGGACAGTACTTC
. | . | TRBJ2-3 | TRBV5-6 | CASSPAIDTDTQYF | TGTGCCAGCAGCCCGGCTATAGACACAGATACGCAGTATTTT
. | . | TRBJ1-2 | TRBV19 | CASSRGSAGYTF | TGTGCCAGTAGTAGAGGAAGTGCTGGCTACACCTTC
. | . | TRBJ1-2 | TRBV10-3 | CAISEPSGSHYGYTF | TGTGCCATCAGTGAGCCCTCAGGGTCTCACTATGGCTACACCTTC
. | . | TRBJ2-2 | TRBV29-1 | CSFRGSENTGELFF | TGCAGCTTTCGAGGCTCAGAGAACACCGGGGAGCTGTTTTTT
TRBD1 | once | TRBJ2-1 | TRBV11-2 | CASSSPEDRAYEQFF | TGTGCCAGTAGCTCCCCGGAGGACAGGGCGTATGAGCAGTTCTTC
. | . | TRBJ1-1 | TRBV27 | CASSLRSFRGTEAFF | TGTGCCAGCAGTTTAAGGTCCTTTCGGGGCACTGAAGCTTTCTTT
. | . | TRBJ1-2 | TRBV10-2 | CASSESGPFDGYTF | TGCGCCAGCAGTGAGTCTGGCCCCTTCGATGGCTACACCTTC
TRBD2 | . | TRBJ2-1 | TRBV7-3 | CASSESGGAGNEQFF | TGTGCCAGCAGCGAAAGCGGGGGGGCCGGCAATGAGCAGTTCTTC
TRBD1 | . | TRBJ1-1 | TRBV10-3 | CAIMETGDDTEAFF | TGTGCCATCATGGAGACAGGGGACGACACTGAAGCTTTCTTT
. | . | TRBJ1-2 | TRBV5-1 | CASSLEVAENYGYTF | TGCGCCAGCAGCTTGGAAGTAGCAGAAAACTATGGCTACACCTTC
. | . | TRBJ2-2 | TRBV5-8 | CASSQYRFSNTGELFF | TGTGCCAGCAGCCAATACAGGTTCTCGAACACCGGGGAGCTGTTTTTT
. | . | TRBJ1-1 | TRBV25-1 | CASSEEQVGNTEAFF | TGTGCCAGCAGTGAAGAACAGGTTGGGAACACTGAAGCTTTCTTT
. | . | TRBJ2-3 | TRBV10-2 | CASSEGWIIGTDTQYF | TGCGCCAGCAGTGAGGGCTGGATCATCGGCACAGATACGCAGTATTTT
. | . | TRBJ2-1 | TRBV19 | CASSLSYSSYNEQFF | TGTGCCAGTAGTCTAAGCTACAGCTCCTACAATGAGCAGTTCTTC
. | . | TRBJ2-5 | TRBV27 | CASSSGAETQYF | TGTGCCAGCAGTTCCGGGGCAGAGACCCAGTACTTC
TRBD1 | few | TRBJ2-3 | TRBV13 | CASSIGQGADTQYF | TGTGCCAGCAGCATAGGACAGGGGGCAGATACGCAGTATTTT
. | . | TRBJ2-7 | TRBV5-1 | CASSLFGGTYEQYF | TGCGCCAGCAGCTTGTTCGGGGGTACCTACGAGCAGTACTTC
TRBD1 | . | TRBJ1-4 | TRBV4-1 | CASSQGQGNEKLFF | TGCGCCAGCAGCCAAGGACAGGGGAATGAAAAACTGTTTTTT
. | . | TRBJ2-1 | TRBV5-1 | CASSQSSNEQFF | TGCGCCAGCAGCCAGTCTTCCAATGAGCAGTTCTTC
TRBD1 | once | TRBJ2-5 | TRBV27 | CASSLRGQGPEETQYF | TGTGCCAGCAGTTTAAGAGGACAGGGACCTGAAGAGACCCAGTACTTC
TRBD1 | once | TRBJ2-7 | TRBV5-1 | CASSTGTGGYEQYF | TGCGCCAGCAGCACCGGGACAGGTGGCTACGAGCAGTACTTC
TRBD2 | . | TRBJ2-1 | TRBV7-9 | CASSTRTSGGSNEQFF | TGTGCCAGCAGCACGAGGACTAGCGGGGGTTCCAATGAGCAGTTCTTC
. | . | TRBJ1-1 | TRBV15 | CATSRAGAAFF | TGTGCCACCAGCAGAGCAGGGGCGGCTTTCTTT
TRBD1 | . | TRBJ2-1 | TRBV25-1 | CASGGGQDNEQFF | TGTGCCAGCGGGGGTGGACAGGACAATGAGCAGTTCTTC
. | . | TRBJ1-1 | TRBV7-6 | CASSLNDGNTEAFF | TGTGCCAGCAGCCTAAACGACGGGAACACTGAAGCTTTCTTT
. | few | TRBJ2-6 | TRBV19 | CASHSGANVLTF | TGTGCCAGCCATTCTGGGGCCAACGTCCTGACTTTC
. | . | TRBJ1-1 | TRBV29-1 | CSVVATGRTEAFF | TGCAGCGTCGTCGCCACAGGGAGGACTGAAGCTTTCTTT
. | once | TRBJ1-5 | TRBV5-6 | CASSLGDQPQHF | TGTGCCAGCAGCTTGGGCGATCAGCCCCAGCATTTT
TRBD1 | . | TRBJ2-7 | TRBV13 | CASKAGGEYEQYF | TGTGCCAGCAAGGCAGGGGGCGAGTACGAGCAGTACTTC
. | . | TRBJ2-5 | TRBV7-7 | CASSPGQQETQYF | TGTGCCAGCAGCCCAGGACAGCAAGAGACCCAGTACTTC
TRBD1 | . | TRBJ2-2 | TRBV9 | CASSLGTGVTGELFF | TGTGCCAGCAGCCTCGGGACAGGGGTGACCGGGGAGCTGTTTTTT
. | once | TRBJ2-3 | TRBV5-6 | CASSPPLGASPASTDTQYF | TGTGCCAGCAGCCCTCCATTGGGGGCTTCGCCCGCTAGCACAGATACGCAGTATTTT
. | . | TRBJ1-2 | TRBV29-1 | CSDADRASNYGYTF | TGCAGCGACGCGGACAGAGCCTCTAACTATGGCTACACCTTC
. | . | TRBJ2-4 | TRBV4-3 | CASSQDWNREDIQYF | TGCGCCAGCAGCCAAGATTGGAACAGGGAGGACATTCAGTACTTC
TRBD2 | . | TRBJ2-3 | TRBV11-2 | CASSLRAGGSDTQYF | TGTGCCAGCAGCTTAAGAGCGGGGGGGTCAGATACGCAGTATTTT
. | few | TRBJ1-1 | TRBV13 | CASSSGNTEAFF | TGTGCCAGCAGCTCAGGGAACACTGAAGCTTTCTTT
. | . | TRBJ2-1 | TRBV7-9 | CASSLGEVVEQFF | TGTGCCAGCAGCTTAGGTGAGGTTGTTGAGCAGTTCTTC
TRBD1 | few | TRBJ1-6 | TRBV18 | CASSPYPRDSVSLHF | TGTGCCAGCTCTCCGTACCCCCGGGACAGCGTCTCCCTCCACTTT
. | . | TRBJ2-7 | TRBV14 | CASSRWGMPAEQYF | TGTGCCAGCAGCCGCTGGGGAATGCCAGCCGAGCAGTACTTC
TRBD1 | . | TRBJ1-2 | TRBV29-1 | CSVLGQGQGYTF | TGCAGCGTCCTAGGACAGGGACAAGGCTACACCTTC
TRBD1 | . | TRBJ2-5 | TRBV4-3 | CASSQEDRGMETQYF | TGCGCCAGCAGCCAAGAGGACAGGGGAATGGAGACCCAGTACTTC